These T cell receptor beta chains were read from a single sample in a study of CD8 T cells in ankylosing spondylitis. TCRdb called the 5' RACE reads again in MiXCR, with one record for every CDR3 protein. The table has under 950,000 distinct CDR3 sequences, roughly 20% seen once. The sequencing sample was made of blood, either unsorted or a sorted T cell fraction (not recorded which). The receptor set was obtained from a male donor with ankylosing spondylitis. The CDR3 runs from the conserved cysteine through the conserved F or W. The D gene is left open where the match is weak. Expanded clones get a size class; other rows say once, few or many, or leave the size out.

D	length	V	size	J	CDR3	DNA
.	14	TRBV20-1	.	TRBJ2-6	CSASVRPGANVLTF	TGCAGTGCTAGCGTTCGTCCCGGGGCCAACGTCCTGACTTTC
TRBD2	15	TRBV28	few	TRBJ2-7	CASSPPGGRVYEQYF	TGTGCCAGCAGTCCCCCCGGCGGGAGGGTCTACGAGCAGTACTTC
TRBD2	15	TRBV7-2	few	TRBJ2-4	CASSPTGTSGRARYF	TGTGCCAGCAGCCCCACCGGGACTAGCGGGAGGGCCCGGTACTTC
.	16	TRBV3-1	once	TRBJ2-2	CASSPKAKRATGELFF	TGTGCCAGCAGCCCCAAGGCAAAGCGAGCCACCGGGGAGCTGTTTTTT
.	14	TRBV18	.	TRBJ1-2	CASSPARDPYGYTF	TGTGCCAGCTCACCTGCCAGGGACCCCTATGGCTACACCTTC
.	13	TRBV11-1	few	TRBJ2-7	CASSLGPRGEQYF	TGTGCCAGCAGCTTGGGCCCTCGTGGGGAGCAGTACTTC
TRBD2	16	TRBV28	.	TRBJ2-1	CASSSTRLAGNNEQFF	TGTGCCAGCAGTTCCACTCGACTAGCGGGAAACAATGAGCAGTTCTTC
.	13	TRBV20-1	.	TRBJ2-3	CSARATSTDTQYF	TGCAGTGCTAGAGCGACTAGCACAGATACGCAGTATTTT
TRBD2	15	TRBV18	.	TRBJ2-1	CASSPRRLAVHEQFF	TGTGCCAGCTCACCAAGGAGACTAGCAGTTCATGAGCAGTTCTTC
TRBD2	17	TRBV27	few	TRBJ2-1	CASSSSGLASSYNEQFF	TGTGCCAGCAGTTCATCGGGACTAGCGTCATCCTACAATGAGCAGTTCTTC
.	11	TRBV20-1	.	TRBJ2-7	CSASLTQEQYF	TGCAGTGCTAGTCTTACACAAGAGCAGTACTTC
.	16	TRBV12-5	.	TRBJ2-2	CASGFLAGGYTGELFF	TGTGCTAGTGGTTTTCTTGCTGGGGGATACACCGGGGAGCTGTTTTTT
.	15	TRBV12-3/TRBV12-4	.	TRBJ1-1	CASSLSGHNNTEAFF	TGTGCCAGCAGTTTGAGTGGCCACAACAACACTGAAGCTTTCTTT
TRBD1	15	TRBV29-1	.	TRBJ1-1	CSVHRGFPLNTEAFF	TGCAGCGTGCACAGGGGGTTCCCCCTGAACACTGAAGCTTTCTTT
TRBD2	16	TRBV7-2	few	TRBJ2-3	CASSLVAGVNTDTQYF	TGTGCCAGCAGCTTAGTAGCGGGGGTAAACACAGATACGCAGTATTTT
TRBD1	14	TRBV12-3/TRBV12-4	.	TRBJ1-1	CASSIQGAGTEAFF	TGTGCCAGCAGCATACAGGGGGCAGGGACTGAAGCTTTCTTT
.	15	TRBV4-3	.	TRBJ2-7	CASSLTRQDSYEQYF	TGCGCCAGCAGCCTCACACGACAGGACTCCTACGAGCAGTACTTC
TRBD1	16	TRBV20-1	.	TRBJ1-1	CSASPGQGPGIAEAFF	TGCAGTGCTAGCCCGGGACAGGGGCCGGGGATCGCTGAAGCTTTCTTT
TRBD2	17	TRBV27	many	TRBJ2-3	CASSLLAGEKGGDTQYF	TGTGCCAGCAGTTTACTAGCGGGAGAGAAGGGTGGAGATACGCAGTATTTT
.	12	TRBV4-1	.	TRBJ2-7	CASSHSSYEQYF	TGCGCCAGCAGCCACAGCTCCTACGAGCAGTACTTC
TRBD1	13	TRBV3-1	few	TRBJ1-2	CASSQQQGYGYTF	TGTGCCAGCAGCCAACAACAGGGGTATGGCTACACCTTC
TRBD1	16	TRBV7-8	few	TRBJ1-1	CASSLSPTGINTEAFF	TGTGCCAGCAGCTTAAGCCCGACAGGGATCAACACTGAAGCTTTCTTT
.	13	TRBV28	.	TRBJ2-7	CASSSPLGYEQYF	TGTGCCAGCAGTTCCCCCCTAGGCTACGAGCAGTACTTC
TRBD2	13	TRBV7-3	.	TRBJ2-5	CASSLYQREVQYF	TGTGCCAGCAGCTTATACCAGCGGGAGGTTCAGTACTTC
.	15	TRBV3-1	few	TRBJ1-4	CASSQDMENIEKLFF	TGTGCCAGCAGCCAAGATATGGAGAACATTGAAAAACTGTTTTTT
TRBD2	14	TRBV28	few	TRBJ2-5	CASSPGLAAETQYF	TGTGCCAGCAGCCCGGGACTAGCGGCAGAGACCCAGTACTTC
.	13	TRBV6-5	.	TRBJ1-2	CASSYAGGRGYTF	TGTGCCAGCAGTTACGCTGGGGGGAGAGGCTACACCTTC
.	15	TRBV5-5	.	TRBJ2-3	CASGPWDPRTDTQYF	TGTGCCAGCGGCCCCTGGGACCCCCGCACAGATACGCAGTATTTT
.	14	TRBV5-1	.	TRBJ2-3	CASSPLESTDTQYF	TGCGCCAGCAGCCCCCTAGAAAGCACAGATACGCAGTATTTT